The 8 T cell receptor beta chains below all came from one sample that was sequenced in a study of T cell clonality in common variable immunodeficiency. Produced via immunoSEQ multiplex PCR; TCRdb's table is partial and in-frame only. The sample includes under 45,000 clones, none of them occurring once. Sequences were obtained from peripheral blood mononuclear cells. The receptor set was obtained from a person aged 18 to 75 in good health.

This clone was detected ten times or more. Coverage ceases 3 residues before the CDR3 finishes, and the germline J gene fills in the end. The chain has TRBV5-6 and TRBJ2-7; 9 positions agree with TRBD1. The V segment lost 4 bases and the J segment 2 bases; nucleotides outside the gene matches: 4. Per the germline V gene, CDR1 is SGHDT and CDR2 is YYEEEE. The CDR3 covers 14 residues. The CDR3 protein is CASSPGTGTYEQYF. The part of the CDR3 DNA that was read is TGTGCCAGCAGCCCCGGGACAGGGACCTACGAG.

This clone was seen repeatedly, ten times or more. Read coverage stops 3 residues before the CDR3 terminus; the germline J gene supplies the remainder. The chain uses TRBV20-1 and TRBJ2-1; perhaps TRBD2 as D (5 bases). The V end lost 4 bases, the J end lost 0 bases, and 25 bases lay between the germline ends. Germline CDR1 and CDR2: DFQATT and SNEGSKA (reference sequence). The CDR3 sequence is 19 residues long. The CDR3 region is CSANPLLPSDTSSYNEQFF. The CDR3 DNA, read in part, is TGCAGTGCTAACCCCCTCCTACCCTCAGACACTAGCTCCTACAATGAG.

This clone showed up many times. The read ends 3 residues shy of where the CDR3 ends; the end is completed using the germline J gene. V gene TRBV7-3 combines with J gene TRBJ2-5; TRBD1 matches 8 bases. V shed 5 bases and J 4 bases; nucleotides not matched to a gene: 3. The CDR3 covers 13 residues. The germline gives CDR1 SGHTA, CDR2 FQGTGA. The CDR3 bases that were read are TGTGCCAGCAGCGGCGACAGGGGAGAGACC. It is translated as CASSGDRGET. The full CDR3 protein is CASSGDRGETQYF. The full variable domain, rest sourced from reference TRBV7-3 and TRBJ2-5, is GAGVSQTPSNKVTEKGKYVELRCDPISGHTALYWYRQSLGQGPEFLIYFQGTGAADDSGLPNDRFFAVRPEGSVSTLKIQRTERGDSAVYLCASSGDRGETQYFGPGTRLLVL.

This clone showed up many times. The CDR3 is cut off 3 residues early in the read; its end comes from the germline J gene. V and J are TRBV18 and TRBJ2-1; 8 bases line up with TRBD2. Germline V gene lookup returns CDR1 KGHSH and CDR2 LQKENI. V was pared by 3 bases and J by 7 bases, with 2 bases of the junction left unmatched. The CDR3 totals 13 residues. Incomplete CDR3 DNA: TGTGCCAGCTCACCTGGACTAGCAAATGAG. Protein: CASSPGLANE. The whole CDR3 sequence reads CASSPGLANEQFF.

This clone was recorded at least ten times. The read stops 3 residues short of the end of the CDR3; the missing end is completed from the germline J gene. The genes are TRBV18 and TRBJ2-7, with a tentative D call TRBD2 (6 bases). Germline values: CDR1 KGHSH, CDR2 LQKENI. V was shortened by 5 bases and J by 3 bases, with 8 bases between the two germline ends. This CDR3 is built from 12 residues. Partial CDR3 DNA: TGTGCCAGCTCAAGGAGGGTCTACGAG. Residues: CASSRRVYE. The entire CDR3 reads CASSRRVYEQYF.

This clone was detected ten times or more. The CDR3 end falls 3 residues outside the read, so it is completed with the germline J gene. J is TRBJ2-5 and V is TRBV5-5; D gene uncertain. CDR1 SGHKS and CDR2 YYEKEE come from the germline V gene (reference sequence). The CDR3 totals 13 residues. V was clipped by 2 bases and J by 4 bases, with 9 bases between them. CDR3 loop: CASSFSTVETQYF. CDR3 DNA, as far as it was read: TGTGCCAGCAGCTTCTCTACGGTAGAGACC.

Ten or more counts support this clone. The CDR3 bases that were read are TGTGCCAGCATAGACAATATGAACACTGAA. It encodes CASIDNMNTE. The CDR3 reads in full as CASIDNMNTEAFF. This chain uses TRBV2 with TRBJ1-1; D ambiguous. The CDR3 end is not reached by the read, which stops 3 residues before it; the germline J gene fills it in. CDR3 length: 13 amino acids. The V gene's germline CDR1 is SNHLY and CDR2 FYNNEI. The germline V and J ends were trimmed by 7 bases and 0 bases, with 9 bases remaining between them.

This clone was detected ten times or more. Coverage ceases 3 residues before the CDR3 finishes, and the germline J gene fills in the end. Other nucleotide sequences in the sample specify the same CDR3. The J gene is TRBJ2-5, the V gene TRBV5-5; 7 bases match TRBD2. The ends lost 4 bases at V and 2 bases at J; junction bases unmatched: 5. The CDR3 has 14 amino acids. Germline V gene lookup returns CDR1 SGHKS and CDR2 YYEKEE (reference sequence). The part of the CDR3 DNA that was read is TGTGCCAGCAGCCGGGACTATTTTCAAGAGACC. This sequence encodes CASSRDYFQET. The full CDR3 reads CASSRDYFQETQYF. Full variable domain (remainder filled in from reference TRBV5-5 and TRBJ2-5): DAGVTQSPTHLIKTRGQQVTLRCSPISGHKSVSWYQQVLGQGPQFIFQYYEKEERGRGNFPDRFSARQFPNYSSELNVNALLLGDSALYLCASSRDYFQETQYFGPGTRLLVL.